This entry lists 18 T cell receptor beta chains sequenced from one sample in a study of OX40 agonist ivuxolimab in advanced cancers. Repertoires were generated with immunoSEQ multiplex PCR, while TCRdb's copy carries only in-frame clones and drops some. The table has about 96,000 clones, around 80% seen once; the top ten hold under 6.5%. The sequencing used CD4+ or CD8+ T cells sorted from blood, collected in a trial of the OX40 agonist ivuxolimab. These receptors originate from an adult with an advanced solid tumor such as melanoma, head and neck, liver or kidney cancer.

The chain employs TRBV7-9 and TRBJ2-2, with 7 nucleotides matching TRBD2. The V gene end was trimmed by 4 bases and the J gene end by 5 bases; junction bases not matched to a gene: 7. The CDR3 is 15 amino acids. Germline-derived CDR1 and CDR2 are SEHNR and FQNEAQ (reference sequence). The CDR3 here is CASSSQAGWTGELFF. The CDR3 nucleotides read TGTGCCAGCAGCTCCCAAGCGGGATGGACCGGGGAGCTGTTTTTT.

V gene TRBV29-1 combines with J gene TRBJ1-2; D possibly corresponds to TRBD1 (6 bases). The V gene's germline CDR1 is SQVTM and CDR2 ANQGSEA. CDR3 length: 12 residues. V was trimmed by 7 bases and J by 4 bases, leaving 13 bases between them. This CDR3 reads CSARDILYGYTF. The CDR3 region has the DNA TGCAGCGCCAGGGACATACTCTATGGCTACACCTTC. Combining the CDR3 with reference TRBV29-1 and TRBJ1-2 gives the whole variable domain SAVISQKPSRDICQRGTSLTIQCQVDSQVTMMFWYRQQPGQSLTLIATANQGSEATYESGFVIDKFPISRPNLTFSTLTVSNMSPEDSSIYLCSARDILYGYTFGSGTRLTVV.

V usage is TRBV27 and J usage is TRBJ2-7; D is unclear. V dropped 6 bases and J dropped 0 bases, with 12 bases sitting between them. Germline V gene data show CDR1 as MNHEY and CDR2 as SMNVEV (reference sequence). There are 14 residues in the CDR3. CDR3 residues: CASSPGWDSYEQYF. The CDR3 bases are TGTGCCAGCAGCCCCGGCTGGGACTCCTACGAGCAGTACTTC.

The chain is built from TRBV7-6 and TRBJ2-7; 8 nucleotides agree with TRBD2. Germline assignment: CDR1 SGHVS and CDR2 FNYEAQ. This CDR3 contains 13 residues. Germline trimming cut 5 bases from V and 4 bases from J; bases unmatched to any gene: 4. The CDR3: CASSGPGGYEQYF. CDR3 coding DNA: TGTGCCAGCAGCGGACCGGGGGGGTACGAGCAGTACTTC.

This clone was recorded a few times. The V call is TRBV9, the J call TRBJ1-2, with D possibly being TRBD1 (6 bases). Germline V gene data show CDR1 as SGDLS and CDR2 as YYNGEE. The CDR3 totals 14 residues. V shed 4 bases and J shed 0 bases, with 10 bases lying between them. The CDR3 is CASSPRTANYGYTF. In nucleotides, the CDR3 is TGTGCCAGCAGCCCACGGACAGCTAACTATGGCTACACCTTC.

The DNA of the CDR3 is TGTGCCAGCTCACCGACATTACTAGCGGGAGCGGGCAATGAGCAGTTCTTC. Translating gives CASSPTLLAGAGNEQFF. The chain combines TRBV18 with TRBJ2-1; 11 bases line up with TRBD2. The germline CDR1 and CDR2 sequences are KGHSH and LQKENI. Losses at the gene ends were 3 bases for V and 6 bases for J; bases not matched to a gene: 10. CDR3 size: 17 residues.

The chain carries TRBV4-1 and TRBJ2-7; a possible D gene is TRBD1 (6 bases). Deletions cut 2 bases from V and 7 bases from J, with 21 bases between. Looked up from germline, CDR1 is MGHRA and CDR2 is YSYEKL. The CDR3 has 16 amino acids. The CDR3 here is CASSQLRSQQGEEQYF. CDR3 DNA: TGCGCCAGCAGCCAACTTCGCTCGCAACAGGGAGAAGAGCAGTACTTC.

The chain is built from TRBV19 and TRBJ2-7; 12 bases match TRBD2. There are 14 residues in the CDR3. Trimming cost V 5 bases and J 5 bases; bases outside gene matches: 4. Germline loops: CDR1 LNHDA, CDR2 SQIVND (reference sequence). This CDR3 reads CASSLTSGSHEQYF. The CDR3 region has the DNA TGTGCCAGTAGTCTGACTAGCGGGAGTCACGAGCAGTACTTC.

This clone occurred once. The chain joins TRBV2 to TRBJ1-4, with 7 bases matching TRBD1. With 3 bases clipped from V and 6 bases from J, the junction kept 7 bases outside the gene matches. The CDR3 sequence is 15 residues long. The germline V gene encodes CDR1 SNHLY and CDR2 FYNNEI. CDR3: CASSDVGTVDEKLFF. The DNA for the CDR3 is TGTGCCAGCAGTGACGTGGGGACAGTGGATGAAAAACTGTTTTTT.

The CDR3 spells CASSLEPGNYGYTF. DNA of the CDR3: TGTGCCAGCAGCTTAGAGCCGGGTAACTATGGCTACACCTTC. The chain uses TRBV7-2 and TRBJ1-2; unclear D gene. V gave up 1 base and J gave up 1 base, with 7 bases separating them. Germline V gene lookup returns CDR1 SGHTA and CDR2 FQGNSA. The CDR3 sequence is 14 residues long.

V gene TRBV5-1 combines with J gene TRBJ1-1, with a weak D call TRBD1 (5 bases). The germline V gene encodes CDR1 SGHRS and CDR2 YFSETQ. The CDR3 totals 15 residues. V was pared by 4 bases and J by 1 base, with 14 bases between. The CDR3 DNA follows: TGCGCCAGCAGCGTGTGGGGGTCGGGGAACACTGAAGCTTTCTTT. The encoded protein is CASSVWGSGNTEAFF.

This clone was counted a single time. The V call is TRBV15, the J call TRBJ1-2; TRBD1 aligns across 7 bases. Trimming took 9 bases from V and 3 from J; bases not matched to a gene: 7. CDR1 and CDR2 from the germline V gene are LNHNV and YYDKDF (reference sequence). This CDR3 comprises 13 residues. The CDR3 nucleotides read TGTGCCACTGGAGCTGACAGGGACTATGGCTACACCTTC. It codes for CATGADRDYGYTF.

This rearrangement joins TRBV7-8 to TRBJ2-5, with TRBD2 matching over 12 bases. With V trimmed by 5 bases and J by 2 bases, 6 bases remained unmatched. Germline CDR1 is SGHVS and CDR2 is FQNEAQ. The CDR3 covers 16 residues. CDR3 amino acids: CASSPRLAGVQETQYF. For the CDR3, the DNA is TGTGCCAGCAGCCCGCGACTAGCGGGAGTGCAAGAGACCCAGTACTTC.

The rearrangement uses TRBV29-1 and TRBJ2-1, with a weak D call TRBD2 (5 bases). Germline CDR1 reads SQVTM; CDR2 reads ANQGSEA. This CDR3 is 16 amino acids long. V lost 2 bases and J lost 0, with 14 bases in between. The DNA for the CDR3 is TGCAGCGTTGAAAGGGCTAGCAGTAGCTCCTACAATGAGCAGTTCTTC. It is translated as CSVERASSSSYNEQFF.

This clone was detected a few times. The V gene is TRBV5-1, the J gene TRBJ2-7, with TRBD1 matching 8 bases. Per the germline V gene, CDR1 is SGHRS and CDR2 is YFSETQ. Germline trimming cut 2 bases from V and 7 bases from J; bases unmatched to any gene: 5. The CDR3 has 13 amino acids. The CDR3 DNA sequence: TGCGCCAGCAGCTTTGGCCGGGACAGGGAGCAGTACTTC. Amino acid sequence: CASSFGRDREQYF.

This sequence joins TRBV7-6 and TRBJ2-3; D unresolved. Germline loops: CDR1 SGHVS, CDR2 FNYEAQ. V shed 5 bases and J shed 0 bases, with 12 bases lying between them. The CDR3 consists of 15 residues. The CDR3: CASSPLPDSTDTQYF. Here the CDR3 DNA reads TGTGCCAGCAGCCCCCTTCCGGACAGCACAGATACGCAGTATTTT.

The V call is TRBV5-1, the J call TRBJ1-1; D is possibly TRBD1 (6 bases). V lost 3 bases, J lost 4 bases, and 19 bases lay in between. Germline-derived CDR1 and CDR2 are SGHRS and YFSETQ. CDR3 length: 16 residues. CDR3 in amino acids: CASSSPAHREGTEAFF. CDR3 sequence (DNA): TGCGCCAGCAGCTCACCCGCGCACAGGGAAGGCACTGAAGCTTTCTTT.

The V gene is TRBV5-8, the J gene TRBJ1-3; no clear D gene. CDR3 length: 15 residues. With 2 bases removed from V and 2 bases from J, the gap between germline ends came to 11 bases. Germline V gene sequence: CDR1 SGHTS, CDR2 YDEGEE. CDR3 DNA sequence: TGTGCCAGCAGCTTAGGTAAAACACCTGGAAACACCATATATTTT. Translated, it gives CASSLGKTPGNTIYF.